This TCR beta chain was found in a study of T cells after somatic rescue of genetic block. TCRdb's table, derived via immunoSEQ multiplex PCR, lists solely in-frame clones and lacks some. Found here are 88,000 or so clones, 85% to 90% of them singletons; the top ten hold more than 1.5%. CDR3 size: 15 residues. Germline CDR1 and CDR2: SGHRS and YFSETQ. V gave up 4 bases and J gave up 3 bases, with 17 bases separating them. The receptor's source is a woman aged 18-35 years. Sequenced: peripheral blood mononuclear cells (PBMCs). The chain carries TRBV5-1 and TRBJ2-7, with a weak D call TRBD1 (5 bases). For the CDR3, the DNA is TGCGCCAGCAGCCCCCGCTTACCAGGGAACTACGAGCAGTACTTC. This sequence encodes CASSPRLPGNYEQYF.